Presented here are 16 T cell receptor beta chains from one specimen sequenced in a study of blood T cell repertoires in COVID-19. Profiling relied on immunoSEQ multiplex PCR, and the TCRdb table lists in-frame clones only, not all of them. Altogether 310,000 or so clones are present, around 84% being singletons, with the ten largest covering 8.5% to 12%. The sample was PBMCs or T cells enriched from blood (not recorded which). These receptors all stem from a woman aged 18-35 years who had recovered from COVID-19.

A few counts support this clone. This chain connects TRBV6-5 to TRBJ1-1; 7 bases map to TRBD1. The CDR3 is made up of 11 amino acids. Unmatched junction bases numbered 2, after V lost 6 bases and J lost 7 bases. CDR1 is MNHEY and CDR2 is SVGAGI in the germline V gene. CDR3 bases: TGTGCCAGCAGGTGGGACAGTGAAGCTTTCTTT. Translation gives CASRWDSEAFF.

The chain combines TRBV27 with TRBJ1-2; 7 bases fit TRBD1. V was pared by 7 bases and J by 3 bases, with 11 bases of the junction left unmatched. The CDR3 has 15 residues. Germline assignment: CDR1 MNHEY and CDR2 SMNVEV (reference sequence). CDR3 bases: TGTGCCAGCAATGGATTTGGCAGGGGGGACTATGGCTACACCTTC. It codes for CASNGFGRGDYGYTF.

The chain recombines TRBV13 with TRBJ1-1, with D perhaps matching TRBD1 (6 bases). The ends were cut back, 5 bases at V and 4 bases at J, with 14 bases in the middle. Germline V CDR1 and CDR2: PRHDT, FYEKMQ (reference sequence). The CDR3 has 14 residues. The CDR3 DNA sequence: TGTGCCAGCAGCCACCGAAGAGGGGGCACTGAAGCTTTCTTT. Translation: CASSHRRGGTEAFF.

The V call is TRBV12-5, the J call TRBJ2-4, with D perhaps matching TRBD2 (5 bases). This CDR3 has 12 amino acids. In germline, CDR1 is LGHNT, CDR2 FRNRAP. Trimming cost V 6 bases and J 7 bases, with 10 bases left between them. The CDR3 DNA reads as TGTGCTAGTGGCCTTGTAGCGAACATTCAGTACTTC. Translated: CASGLVANIQYF. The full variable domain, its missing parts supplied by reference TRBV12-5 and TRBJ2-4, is DARVTQTPRHKVTEMGQEVTMRCQPILGHNTVFWYRQTMMQGLELLAYFRNRAPLDDSGMPKDRFSAEMPDATLATLKIQPSEPRDSAVYFCASGLVANIQYFGAGTRLSVL.

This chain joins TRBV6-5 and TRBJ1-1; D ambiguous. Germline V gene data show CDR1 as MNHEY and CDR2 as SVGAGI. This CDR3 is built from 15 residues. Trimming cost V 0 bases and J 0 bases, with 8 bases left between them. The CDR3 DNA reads TGTGCCAGCAGTTACTCGGCAGTTTTGAACACTGAAGCTTTCTTT. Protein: CASSYSAVLNTEAFF.

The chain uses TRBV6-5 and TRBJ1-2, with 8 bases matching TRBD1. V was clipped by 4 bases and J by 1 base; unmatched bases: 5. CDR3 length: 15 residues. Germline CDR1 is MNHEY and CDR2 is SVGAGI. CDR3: CASSSGQEHNYGYTF. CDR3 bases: TGTGCCAGCAGTTCGGGACAGGAACATAACTATGGCTACACCTTC.

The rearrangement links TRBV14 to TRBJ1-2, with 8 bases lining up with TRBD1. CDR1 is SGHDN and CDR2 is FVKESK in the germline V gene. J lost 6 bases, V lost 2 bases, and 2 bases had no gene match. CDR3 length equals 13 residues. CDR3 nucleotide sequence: TGTGCCAGCAGCCAAAGGACAGGGAATGGCTACACCTTC. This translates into CASSQRTGNGYTF.

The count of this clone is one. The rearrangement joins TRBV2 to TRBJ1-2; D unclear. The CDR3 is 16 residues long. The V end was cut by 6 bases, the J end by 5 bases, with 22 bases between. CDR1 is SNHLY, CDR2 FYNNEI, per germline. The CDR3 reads CASRRSMEGTLYGYTF. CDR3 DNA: TGTGCCAGCAGGCGGTCTATGGAGGGCACGTTATATGGCTACACCTTC. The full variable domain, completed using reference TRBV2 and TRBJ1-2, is EPEVTQTPSHQVTQMGQEVILRCVPISNHLYFYWYRQILGQKVEFLVSFYNNEISEKSEIFDDQFSVERPDGSNFTLKIRSTKLEDSAMYFCASRRSMEGTLYGYTFGSGTRLTVV.

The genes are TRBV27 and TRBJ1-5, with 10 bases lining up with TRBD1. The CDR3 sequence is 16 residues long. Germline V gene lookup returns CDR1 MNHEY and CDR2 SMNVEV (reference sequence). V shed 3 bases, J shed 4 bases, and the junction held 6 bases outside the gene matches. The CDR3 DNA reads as TGTGCCAGCAGTTTGGGACAGGGGTTCGGAAATCAGCCCCAGCATTTT. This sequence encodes CASSLGQGFGNQPQHF.

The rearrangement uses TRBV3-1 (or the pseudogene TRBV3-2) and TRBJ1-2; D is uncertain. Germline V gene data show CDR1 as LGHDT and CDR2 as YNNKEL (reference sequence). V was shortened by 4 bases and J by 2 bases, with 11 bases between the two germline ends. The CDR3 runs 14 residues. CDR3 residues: CASSPRGGNYGYTF. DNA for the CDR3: TGTGCCAGCAGCCCGAGAGGAGGAAACTATGGCTACACCTTC.

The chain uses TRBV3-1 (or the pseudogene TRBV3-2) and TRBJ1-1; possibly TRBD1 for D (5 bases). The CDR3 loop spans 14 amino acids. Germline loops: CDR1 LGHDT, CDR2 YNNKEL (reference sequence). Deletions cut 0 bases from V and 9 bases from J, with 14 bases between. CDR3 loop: CASSQDLQGVKAFF. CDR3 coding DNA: TGTGCCAGCAGCCAAGATCTCCAGGGTGTGAAAGCTTTCTTT.

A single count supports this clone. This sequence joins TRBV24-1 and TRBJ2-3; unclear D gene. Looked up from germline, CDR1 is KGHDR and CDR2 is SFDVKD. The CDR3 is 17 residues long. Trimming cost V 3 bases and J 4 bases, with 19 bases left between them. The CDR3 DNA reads TGTGCCACCAGTGATCCCACTCCCGGCGGTGAGGCAGATACGCAGTATTTT. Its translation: CATSDPTPGGEADTQYF.

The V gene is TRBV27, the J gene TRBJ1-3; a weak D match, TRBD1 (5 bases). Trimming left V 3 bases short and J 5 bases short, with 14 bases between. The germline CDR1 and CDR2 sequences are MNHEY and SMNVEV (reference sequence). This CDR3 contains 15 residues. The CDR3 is CASSLARGNRNTIYF. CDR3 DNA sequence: TGTGCCAGCAGTTTGGCCCGGGGGAATAGAAACACCATATATTTT.

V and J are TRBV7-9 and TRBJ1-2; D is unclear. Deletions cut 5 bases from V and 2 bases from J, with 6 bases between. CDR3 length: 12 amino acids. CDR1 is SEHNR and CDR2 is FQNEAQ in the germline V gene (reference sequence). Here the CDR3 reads CASSTGNYGYTF. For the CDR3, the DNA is TGTGCCAGCAGCACCGGGAACTATGGCTACACCTTC. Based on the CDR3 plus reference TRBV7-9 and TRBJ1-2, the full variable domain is DTGVSQNPRHKITKRGQNVTFRCDPISEHNRLYWYRQTLGQGPEFLTYFQNEAQLEKSRLLSDRFSAERPKGSFSTLEIQRTEQGDSAMYLCASSTGNYGYTFGSGTRLTVV.

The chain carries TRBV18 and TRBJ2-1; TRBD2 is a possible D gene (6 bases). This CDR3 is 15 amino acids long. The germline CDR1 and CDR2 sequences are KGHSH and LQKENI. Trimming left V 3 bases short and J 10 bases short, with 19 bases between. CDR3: CASSPSVSGTGEQFF. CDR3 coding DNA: TGTGCCAGCTCACCTTCGGTTAGCGGCACGGGGGAGCAGTTCTTC.

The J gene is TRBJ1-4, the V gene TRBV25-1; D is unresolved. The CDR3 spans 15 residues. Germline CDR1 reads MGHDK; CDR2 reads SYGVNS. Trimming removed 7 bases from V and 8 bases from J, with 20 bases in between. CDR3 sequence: CASTPSGGNLEKLFF. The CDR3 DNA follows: TGTGCCAGCACCCCCTCAGGAGGGAACCTGGAAAAACTGTTTTTT.